Below are 27 T cell receptor beta chains sequenced from a single sample in a study of blood T cell repertoires in COVID-19. Using immunoSEQ multiplex PCR, the repertoire was profiled, and TCRdb retains in-frame clones only, with some absent. The repertoire holds 250,000 to 350,000 clones, with 87% as singletons. Specimen: PBMCs or T cells enriched from blood (not recorded which). These receptors all stem from a woman younger than 35 who had recovered from COVID-19.

This chain links TRBV27 with TRBJ1-1; D call uncertain. Germline V gene sequence: CDR1 MNHEY, CDR2 SMNVEV (reference sequence). CDR3 length equals 18 residues. The V end lost 6 bases, the J end lost 0 bases, and 23 bases lay between the germline ends. CDR3 nucleotide sequence: TGTGCCAGCAGCCCGCACCGCAGGTTGTCGTCGATGAACACTGAAGCTTTCTTT. Encoded protein: CASSPHRRLSSMNTEAFF.

V usage is TRBV12-3 or TRBV12-4 and J usage is TRBJ1-1, with D unresolved. The germline V and J ends were trimmed by 5 bases and 0 bases, with 7 bases remaining between them. The CDR3 covers 13 residues. The CDR3 loop reads CASSKSVNTEAFF. CDR3 DNA sequence: TGTGCCAGCAGTAAGTCGGTGAACACTGAAGCTTTCTTT.

The chain employs TRBV24-1 and TRBJ2-3; 7 bases align to TRBD1. Germline V lookup: CDR1 KGHDR, CDR2 SFDVKD. The CDR3 extends over 18 amino acids. The trim removed 2 bases at V and 4 bases at J, leaving 14 bases unmatched. In DNA form, the CDR3 reads TGTGCCACCAGTGATTCGAAAAAGACCGAACAGGGGCCAGATACGCAGTATTTT. This encodes CATSDSKKTEQGPDTQYF.

V is TRBV28 and J is TRBJ1-5; tentatively, D is TRBD1 (6 bases). V lost 8 bases to trimming and J lost 4 bases, with 18 bases between them. The CDR3 runs 15 residues. CDR1 is MDHEN and CDR2 is SYDVKM in the germline V gene. Here the CDR3 DNA reads TGTGCCAGCTGCTCACGAGACAGGCGAAATCAGCCCCAGCATTTT. It translates to CASCSRDRRNQPQHF.

The chain recombines TRBV2 with TRBJ1-2; 9 bases agree with TRBD1. V shed 3 bases and J 8 bases; nucleotides not matched to a gene: 13. The CDR3 runs 16 residues. From germline, CDR1 is SNHLY and CDR2 FYNNEI. The CDR3 DNA is TGTGCCAGCAGTGATGAACAGGGGGCGATTTACAGGGGCTACACCTTC. Its translation is CASSDEQGAIYRGYTF.

V gene TRBV28 combines with J gene TRBJ1-1; D unclear. The V gene lost 6 bases and the J gene lost 2 bases, with 4 bases spanning the gap. The germline V gene encodes CDR1 MDHEN and CDR2 SYDVKM. This CDR3 is 11 amino acids long. CDR3 region: CASSSNTEAFF. CDR3 nucleotides: TGTGCCAGCAGCTCCAACACTGAAGCTTTCTTT.

V gene TRBV7-8 combines with J gene TRBJ2-5; possibly TRBD1 for D (6 bases). The CDR3 length is 13 residues. Germline CDR1 is SGHVS and CDR2 is FQNEAQ. The germline V and J ends were trimmed by 4 bases and 4 bases, with 10 bases remaining between them. The CDR3 protein is CASSSRDIETQYF. CDR3 DNA sequence: TGTGCCAGCAGCTCCAGGGACATAGAGACCCAGTACTTC.

This CDR3 reads CASSLRPSGSYEQYF. The CDR3 DNA reads TGTGCCAGCAGCTTAAGGCCTAGCGGGAGTTACGAGCAGTACTTC. This chain connects TRBV7-9 to TRBJ2-7, with 10 bases fitting TRBD2. The CDR3 extends over 15 amino acids. CDR1 SEHNR and CDR2 FQNEAQ come from the germline V gene (reference sequence). The ends lost 2 bases at V and 4 bases at J; junction bases unmatched: 5. Combining the CDR3 with reference TRBV7-9 and TRBJ2-7 gives the whole variable domain DTGVSQNPRHKITKRGQNVTFRCDPISEHNRLYWYRQTLGQGPEFLTYFQNEAQLEKSRLLSDRFSAERPKGSFSTLEIQRTEQGDSAMYLCASSLRPSGSYEQYFGPGTRLTVT.

CDR3 sequence reads: CASSGSGSADTQYF. For the CDR3, the DNA is TGTGCCAGCAGCGGTAGCGGGAGTGCAGATACGCAGTATTTT. This chain connects TRBV7-9 to TRBJ2-3; 9 positions agree with TRBD2. Unmatched junction bases numbered 4, after V lost 5 bases and J lost 4 bases. The germline gives CDR1 SEHNR, CDR2 FQNEAQ (reference sequence). This CDR3 contains 14 residues.

This CDR3 reads CASSDKLGGAHSNQPQHF. Here the CDR3 DNA reads TGTGCCAGCAGTGATAAACTAGGGGGAGCCCATAGCAATCAGCCCCAGCATTTT. This chain connects TRBV6-1 to TRBJ1-5, with D tentatively TRBD1 (6 bases). Germline assignment: CDR1 MNHNS and CDR2 SASEGT. The CDR3 has 18 residues. Trimming left V 3 bases short and J 0 bases short, with 18 bases between.

This chain links TRBV10-2 with TRBJ2-5; 11 positions match TRBD2. V lost 5 bases and J lost 2; bases outside the gene matches: 4. Germline CDR1 is WSHSY and CDR2 is SAAADI. CDR3 size: 15 residues. In DNA, the CDR3 is TGCGCCAGCAGTCCAAGGACTAGCGGGCAAGAGACCCAGTACTTC. Amino acids: CASSPRTSGQETQYF.

This clone was observed a few times. The chain's CDR3 is CASTTGLVTGELFF. The CDR3 DNA sequence: TGTGCCAGCACGACGGGTTTGGTCACCGGGGAGCTGTTTTTT. The chain joins TRBV2 to TRBJ2-2; D is undetermined. Germline CDR1 and CDR2: SNHLY and FYNNEI. The ends were cut back, 7 bases at V and 4 bases at J, with 13 bases in the middle. This CDR3 has 14 amino acids. Supplemented by reference TRBV2 and TRBJ2-2, the full variable domain reads EPEVTQTPSHQVTQMGQEVILRCVPISNHLYFYWYRQILGQKVEFLVSFYNNEISEKSEIFDDQFSVERPDGSNFTLKIRSTKLEDSAMYFCASTTGLVTGELFFGEGSRLTVL.

The CDR3 region is CASSSLEPSDTEAFF. CDR3 coding DNA: TGTGCCAGCAGTTCGCTCGAACCCTCAGACACTGAAGCTTTCTTT. The chain links TRBV6-2 or TRBV6-3 to TRBJ1-1; D gene uncertain. The V gene's germline CDR1 is MNHEY and CDR2 SVGEGT. V was clipped by 4 bases and J by 3 bases, with 15 bases between them. This CDR3 region has 15 residues.

The V and J genes are TRBV18 and TRBJ2-1; D is unresolved. The V end was cut by 0 bases, the J end by 1 base, with 13 bases between. CDR1 is KGHSH and CDR2 is LQKENI in the germline V gene. This CDR3 comprises 17 residues. The CDR3 sequence is CASSPPADTSSYNEQFF. Here the CDR3 DNA reads TGTGCCAGCTCACCACCGGCGGATACCTCGTCCTACAATGAGCAGTTCTTC.

This clone showed up just once. This chain connects TRBV18 to TRBJ1-2; 8 positions match TRBD1. V lost 4 bases to trimming and J lost 7 bases; unmatched junction nucleotides: 8. The CDR3 length is 14 residues. Germline V gene data show CDR1 as KGHSH and CDR2 as LQKENI. CDR3 DNA sequence: TGTGCCAGCTCACGAGGGACAGGATACCTTGGCTACACCTTC. Protein sequence: CASSRGTGYLGYTF. Full variable domain (rest looked up from reference TRBV18 and TRBJ1-2): NAGVMQNPRHLVRRRGQEARLRCSPMKGHSHVYWYRQLPEEGLKFMVYLQKENIIDESGMPKERFSAEFPKEGPSILRIQQVVRGDSAAYFCASSRGTGYLGYTFGSGTRLTVV.

The chain combines TRBV6-5 with TRBJ2-7; possibly TRBD1 for D (6 bases). This CDR3 is built from 14 residues. Germline V CDR1 and CDR2: MNHEY, SVGAGI. V was pared by 6 bases and J by 1 base, with 13 bases between. DNA for the CDR3: TGTGCCAGCAGGATGGGGGCCTTTTCCTACGAGCAGTACTTC. This sequence encodes CASRMGAFSYEQYF.

The rearrangement joins TRBV2 to TRBJ2-3; D gene ambiguous. From germline, CDR1 is SNHLY and CDR2 FYNNEI. The CDR3 runs to 11 residues. Trimming cost V 8 bases and J 4 bases, with 7 bases left between them. The CDR3 is CASLAADTQYF. CDR3 bases: TGTGCCAGCCTCGCGGCAGATACGCAGTATTTT.

This chain connects TRBV11-1 to TRBJ2-1; 8 bases fit TRBD1. There are 11 residues in the CDR3. The germline gives CDR1 SGHAT, CDR2 FQDESV (reference sequence). V lost 6 bases and J lost 12; bases outside the gene matches: 4. The CDR3 region is CASSSGGGQFF. The CDR3 region has the DNA TGTGCCAGCAGTTCAGGGGGCGGGCAGTTCTTC.

The chain is built from TRBV27 and TRBJ2-5; TRBD2 aligns across 9 bases. The CDR3 extends over 19 amino acids. The trim removed 6 bases at V and 2 bases at J, leaving 19 bases unmatched. Germline-derived CDR1 and CDR2 are MNHEY and SMNVEV (reference sequence). The CDR3 DNA reads as TGTGCCAGCAGACCTCAGACTAGCGGAGGCCTCTTTACACAAGAGACCCAGTACTTC. Translated, it gives CASRPQTSGGLFTQETQYF.

The chain has TRBV6-4 and TRBJ2-1; 7 nucleotides match TRBD2. The J segment lost 3 bases and the V segment lost 3 bases, leaving 8 bases of the junction unmatched. The CDR3 is 16 amino acids. Germline V gives CDR1 MRHNA, CDR2 SNTAGT. The CDR3 is CASSEELAVNYNEQFF. Written as DNA, the CDR3 is TGTGCCAGCAGTGAGGAGCTAGCGGTGAACTACAATGAGCAGTTCTTC.

The J gene is TRBJ1-1, the V gene TRBV5-1; weak D call: TRBD1 (5 bases). The CDR3 is made up of 14 amino acids. V lost 0 bases and J lost 1, with 7 bases in between. CDR1 is SGHRS, CDR2 YFSETQ, per germline. Written as DNA, the CDR3 is TGCGCCAGCAGCTTGGGGACATGGAACACTGAAGCTTTCTTT. It yields the protein CASSLGTWNTEAFF.

This chain uses TRBV18 with TRBJ2-7, with a weak D call TRBD1 (5 bases). Trimming left V 6 bases short and J 7 bases short, with 19 bases between. Germline values: CDR1 KGHSH, CDR2 LQKENI. This CDR3 contains 14 residues. The CDR3 DNA sequence: TGTGCCAGCTCCCTATCACCGACAGTCCGGGAGCAGTACTTC. It yields the protein CASSLSPTVREQYF.

The rearrangement links TRBV7-9 to TRBJ2-7; D not resolved. V was shortened by 5 bases and J by 2 bases, with 4 bases between the two germline ends. The germline gives CDR1 SEHNR, CDR2 FQNEAQ (reference sequence). CDR3 length equals 11 residues. Written as DNA, the CDR3 is TGTGCCAGCAGCCAGGCCTACGAGCAGTACTTC. Encoded protein: CASSQAYEQYF.

This rearrangement joins TRBV4-1 to TRBJ2-2; 13 bases are a match to TRBD2. The ends lost 3 bases at V and 7 bases at J; junction bases unmatched: 8. The CDR3 spans 17 residues. CDR1 MGHRA and CDR2 YSYEKL come from the germline V gene. In DNA, the CDR3 is TGCGCCAGCAGCCAGGGACTAGCGGGACCTCCGGGCGGGGAGCTGTTTTTT. Protein product: CASSQGLAGPPGGELFF.

This chain joins TRBV11-2 and TRBJ2-1; the D gene is possibly TRBD1 (6 bases). The CDR3 is made up of 15 amino acids. The germline V gene has CDR1 SGHAT and CDR2 FQNNGV. V lost 4 bases, J lost 8 bases, and 18 bases lay in between. CDR3 nucleotide sequence: TGTGCCAGCAGCTCGACCCGACAGGCCTTGGATGAGCAGTTCTTC. The encoded protein is CASSSTRQALDEQFF.

This clone was counted at least ten times. This chain connects TRBV9 to TRBJ2-7; D is possibly TRBD2 (5 bases). Germline CDR1 is SGDLS and CDR2 is YYNGEE. V was cut by 4 bases and J by 7 bases, with 15 bases left in between. This CDR3 contains 13 residues. The CDR3, as DNA: TGTGCCAGCAGCCGTACTCTGGGAGCTGAGCAGTACTTC. This translates into CASSRTLGAEQYF.

V and J are TRBV28 and TRBJ2-3; no clear D. The CDR3 runs to 15 residues. Germline lookup yields CDR1 MDHEN and CDR2 SYDVKM. V dropped 6 bases and J dropped 5 bases, with 18 bases sitting between them. The CDR3 DNA follows: TGTGCCAGCAGGGCCGGTGGGCGCGCCTTAGATACGCAGTATTTT. It yields the protein CASRAGGRALDTQYF. The whole variable domain, filled in from reference TRBV28 and TRBJ2-3, reads DVKVTQSSRYLVKRTGEKVFLECVQDMDHENMFWYRQDPGLGLRLIYFSYDVKMKEKGDIPEGYSVSREKKERFSLILESASTNQTSMYLCASRAGGRALDTQYFGPGTRLTVL.